The present T cell receptor beta chain was sequenced within a study of cytomegalovirus exposure and HLA in healthy donors. Study-level points and caveats: A later analysis reportedly found fewer N-insertions in an Asian-associated ancestry cluster than the approximately 670-donor mean.

Healthy individuals who donated bone marrow served as the donors. It was with 60 Vbeta and 13 Jbeta primers that the PCR ran. Here immunoSEQ multiplex PCR was the method, and the copy in TCRdb shows in-frame clones only, minus some. The table lists 150,000 to 200,000 clones. From germline, CDR1 is SEHNR and CDR2 FQNEAQ (reference sequence). The CDR3 is made up of 13 amino acids. The ends were cut back, 8 bases at V and 2 bases at J, with 12 bases in the middle. On this clone: What it recognizes is unknown.

The V gene is TRBV7-9, the J gene TRBJ1-2; D gene uncertain. Sequenced sample: PBMCs. This sequence originates from a woman aged 60 to 75 in good health and CMV-seronegative. The CDR3 sequence is CASVLTGNYGYTF. The CDR3 bases are TGTGCCAGCGTTCTTACGGGAAACTATGGCTACACCTTC.